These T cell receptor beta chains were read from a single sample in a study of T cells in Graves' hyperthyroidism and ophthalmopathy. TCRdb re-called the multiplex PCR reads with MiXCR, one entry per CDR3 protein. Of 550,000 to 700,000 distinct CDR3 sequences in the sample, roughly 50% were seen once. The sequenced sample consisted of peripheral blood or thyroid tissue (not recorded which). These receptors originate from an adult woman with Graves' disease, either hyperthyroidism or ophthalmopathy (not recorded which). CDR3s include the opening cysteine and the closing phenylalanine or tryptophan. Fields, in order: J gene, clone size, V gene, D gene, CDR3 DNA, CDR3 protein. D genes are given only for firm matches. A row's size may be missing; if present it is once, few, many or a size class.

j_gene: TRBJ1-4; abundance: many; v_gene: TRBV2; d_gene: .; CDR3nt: TGTGCCAGCAGTGAAACCCACCCTCCAGTAAAACTGTTTTTT; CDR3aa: CASSETHPPVKLFF
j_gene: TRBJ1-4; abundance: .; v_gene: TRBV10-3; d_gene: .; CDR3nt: TGTGCCATCAGTGACAGAGGGGCTGGTAATGAAAAACTGTTTTTT; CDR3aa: CAISDRGAGNEKLFF
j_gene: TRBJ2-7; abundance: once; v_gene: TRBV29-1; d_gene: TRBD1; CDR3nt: TGCAGCGTTTCCCCCGGGACAGAAGGGTACGAGCAGTACTTC; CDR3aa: CSVSPGTEGYEQYF
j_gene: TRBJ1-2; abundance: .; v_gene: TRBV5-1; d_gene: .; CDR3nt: TGCGCCAGCAGACCGGGGCCTTCGGGAGGCTACACCTTC; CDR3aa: CASRPGPSGGYTF
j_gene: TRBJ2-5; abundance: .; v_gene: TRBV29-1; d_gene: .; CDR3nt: TGCAGCGTTGAGACTATCGGACAAGAGACCCAGTACTTC; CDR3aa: CSVETIGQETQYF
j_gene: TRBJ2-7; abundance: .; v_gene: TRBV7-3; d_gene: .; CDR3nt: TGTGCCAGCAGCCATCTTCCCCCGCGGGGAAGCTACGAGCAGCACTTC; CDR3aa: CASSHLPPRGSYEQHF
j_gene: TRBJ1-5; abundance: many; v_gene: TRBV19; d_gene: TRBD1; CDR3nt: TGTGCCAGTAAAGGGGACAGGGGACTCAATCAGCCCCAGCATTTT; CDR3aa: CASKGDRGLNQPQHF
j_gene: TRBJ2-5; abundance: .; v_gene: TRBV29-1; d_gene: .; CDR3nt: TGCAGCGTTGAGACCCAGTACTTC; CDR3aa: CSVETQYF
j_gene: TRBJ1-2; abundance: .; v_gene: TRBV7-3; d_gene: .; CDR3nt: TGTGCCAGCAGCCCCTCCGGACACAGGGCCTATGGCTACACCTTC; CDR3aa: CASSPSGHRAYGYTF
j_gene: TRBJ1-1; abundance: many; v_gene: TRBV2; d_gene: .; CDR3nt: TGTGCCAGCAGTTTCCAGGGTTTGAACACTGAAGCTTTCTTT; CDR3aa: CASSFQGLNTEAFF
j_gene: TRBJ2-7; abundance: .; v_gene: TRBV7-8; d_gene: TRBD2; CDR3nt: TGTGCCAGCTCTCCGGGGACTAGCGTCGACGAGCAGTACTTC; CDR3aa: CASSPGTSVDEQYF
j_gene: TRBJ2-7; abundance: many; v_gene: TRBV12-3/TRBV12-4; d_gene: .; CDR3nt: TGTGCCAGCAGTTTTGGGGGCGAGCAGTACTTC; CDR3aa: CASSFGGEQYF
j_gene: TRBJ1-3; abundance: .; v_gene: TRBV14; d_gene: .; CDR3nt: TGTGCCAGCAGCCAAGCAGGACAGAGAAACACCATATATTTT; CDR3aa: CASSQAGQRNTIYF
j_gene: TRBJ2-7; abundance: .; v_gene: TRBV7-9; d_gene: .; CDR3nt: TGTGCCAGCAGCCAATTGGGGGGCAACGAGCAGTACTTC; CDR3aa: CASSQLGGNEQYF
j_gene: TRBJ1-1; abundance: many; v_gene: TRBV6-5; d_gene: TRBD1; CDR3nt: TGTGCCAGCATCGGACGACAGGGGTCTGAAGCTTTCTTT; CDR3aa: CASIGRQGSEAFF
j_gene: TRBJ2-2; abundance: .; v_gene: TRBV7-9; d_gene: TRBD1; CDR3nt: TGTGCCAGCAGCCGATCAGGGGGCGTCGTCGACGAGCTGTTTTTT; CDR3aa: CASSRSGGVVDELFF
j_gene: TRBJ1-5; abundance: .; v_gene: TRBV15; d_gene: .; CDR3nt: TGTGCCACCAGCAGAGAAGGAGGGGCAAGCAATCAGCCCCAGCATTTT; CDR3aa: CATSREGGASNQPQHF
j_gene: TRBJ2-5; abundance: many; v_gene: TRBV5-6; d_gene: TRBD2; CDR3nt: TGTGCCAGCAGCGGACTAGCGGAGCAAGAGACCCAGTACTTC; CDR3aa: CASSGLAEQETQYF
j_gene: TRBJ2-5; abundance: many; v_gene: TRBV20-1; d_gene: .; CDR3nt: TGCAGTGCTAGAGTGGGACGCGTTGACCAAGAGACCCAGTACTTC; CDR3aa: CSARVGRVDQETQYF
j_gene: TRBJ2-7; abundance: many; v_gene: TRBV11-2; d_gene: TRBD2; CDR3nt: TGTGCCAGCAGCTTGGGCCGGGAGGGGTACGAGCAGTACTTC; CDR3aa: CASSLGREGYEQYF
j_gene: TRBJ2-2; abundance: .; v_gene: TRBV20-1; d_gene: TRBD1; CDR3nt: TGCAGTGCCATTAAGGACAGGGTGAACACCGGGGAGCTGTTTTTT; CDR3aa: CSAIKDRVNTGELFF
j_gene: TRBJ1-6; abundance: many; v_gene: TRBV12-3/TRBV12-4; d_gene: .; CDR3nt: TGTGCCAGCAGTTTACAACAGGGATCACCCCTCCACTTT; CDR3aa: CASSLQQGSPLHF
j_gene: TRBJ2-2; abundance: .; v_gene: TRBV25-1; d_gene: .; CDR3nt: TGTGCCAGCAGCGCTTCCGGCAGGGACCAGGGCACCGGGGAGCTGTTTTTT; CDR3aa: CASSASGRDQGTGELFF
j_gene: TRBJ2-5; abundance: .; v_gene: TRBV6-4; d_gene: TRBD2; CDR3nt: TGTGCCAGCAGTGACTCGACGGGGGGTGGCCAAGAGACCCAGTACTTC; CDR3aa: CASSDSTGGGQETQYF
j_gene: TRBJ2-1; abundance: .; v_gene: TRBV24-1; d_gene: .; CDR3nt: TGTGCCACCAGAGCTGCAGGGTTAGATGAGCAGTTCTTC; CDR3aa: CATRAAGLDEQFF
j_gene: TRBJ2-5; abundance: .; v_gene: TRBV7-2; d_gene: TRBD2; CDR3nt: TGTGCCAGCAGGGGGACTAGCGGGAGAACCTCAGAGACCCAGTACTTC; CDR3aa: CASRGTSGRTSETQYF
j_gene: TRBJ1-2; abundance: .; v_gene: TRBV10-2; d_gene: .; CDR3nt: TGTGCCAGCAGTTCACCTGGACAACTCGGCTATGGCTACACCTTC; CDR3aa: CASSSPGQLGYGYTF